A single sample is the source of the 9 T cell receptor beta chains below, sequenced in a study of tumor-infiltrating lymphocytes in primary liver carcinoma (dated by TCRdb to 2016 to 2017). Sequenced on an Illumina HiSeq 2500. A constant-region primer and ProtoScript II reverse transcriptase were used to reverse-transcribe TCRbeta-specific cDNA from roughly 480 ng total RNA. Construction of the TCRbeta libraries relied on three nested rounds of multiplex PCR, following a slightly modified ARM-PCR procedure. Each of the first two PCR rounds ran for around 9 cycles and used multiplex TRBV1-TRBV30 forward primers together with a Cbeta reverse primer. Starting from the raw public reads, TCRdb applied fastp trimming at Q25, assembled clones with MiXCR and retained in-frame beta chains. Merged by CDR3 protein, the rows form single entries marked with the most common genes and DNA. This sample gives around 99,000 distinct CDR3 sequences in total; 65% to 70% of them show up just once. The ten largest clones add up to 27% of the sample.

Without any cell sorting, total RNA and DNA were extracted together from roughly 20-30 mg of bulk tissue using the AllPrep DNA/RNA mini kit. Sequenced sample: tumor-adjacent normal liver tissue. The receptors stem from a man aged 35 to 55 with primary liver carcinoma and hepatitis B virus infection.

Regarding this clonotype: Here the CDR3 omits its conserved ending phenylalanine or tryptophan, so a read error is the likely source. This chain links TRBV5-1 with TRBJ2-1, with D maybe TRBD2 (5 bases). The germline gives CDR1 SGHRS, CDR2 YFSETQ. This CDR3 comprises 14 residues. The CDR3 nucleotides read TGCGCCATCAGCTTGTCGGGGATCCCCGATGGGCAGTTCATC. Encoded protein: CAISLSGIPDGQFI.

With respect to this clonotype: Sequence at one end of the junction differs from germline and may be a read error. This chain joins TRBV6-5 and TRBJ2-6, with no clear D. CDR1 MNHEY and CDR2 SVGAGI come from the germline V gene. The CDR3 loop spans 14 amino acids. The CDR3: CTSSRGAGANVLTF. DNA of the CDR3: TGTACCAGCAGTCGAGGAGCTGGGGCCAACGTCCTGACTTTC.

Notes on this clonotype: This CDR3 is missing its conserved last phenylalanine or tryptophan, likely due to a read error. This chain joins TRBV11-2 and TRBJ2-1; D remains ambiguous. V was clipped by 1 base and J by 9 bases, with 4 bases between them. The germline CDR1 and CDR2 sequences are SGHAT and FQNNGV. The CDR3 spans 11 residues. The CDR3 sequence is CASSLGIEQFL. CDR3 DNA: TGTGCCAGCAGCTTAGGTATTGAGCAGTTCTTA.

Concerning this clonotype itself: No conserved phenylalanine or tryptophan ends this CDR3, so it is likely a read error. The rearrangement uses TRBV29-1 and TRBJ1-1, with D maybe TRBD1 (6 bases). The CDR3 spans 13 residues. The germline V and J ends were trimmed by 6 bases and 3 bases, with 14 bases remaining between them. Germline V gives CDR1 SQVTM, CDR2 ANQGSEA. The CDR3 nucleotides read TGCAGCGTGGCACAGGGTGGAGACACTGAAGCTTTCCTT. Its translation: CSVAQGGDTEAFL.

This clonotype was recorded a few times. As DNA, the CDR3 is TGTGCCAGCAGCTTGGGGGGGGTGGGCAATCAGCCCCAGCATTTT. It codes for CASSLGGVGNQPQHF. This chain links TRBV5-4 with TRBJ1-5; D perhaps matches TRBD1 (5 bases). V was shortened by 0 bases and J by 2 bases, with 9 bases between the two germline ends. CDR3 length equals 15 residues. Per the germline V gene, CDR1 is SGHNT and CDR2 is YYREEE (reference sequence).

Notes on this clonotype: This may be a read error, as it is one base from a much larger clone. The chain combines TRBV5-6 with TRBJ2-7; D is undetermined. Germline assignment: CDR1 SGHDT and CDR2 YYEEEE. CDR3 length: 16 amino acids. The CDR3 loop reads CANSFGIGQSSYEQYF. The CDR3 bases are TGTGCCAACAGCTTTGGTATAGGCCAGAGCTCCTACGAGCAGTACTTC. Filled out from reference TRBV5-6 and TRBJ2-7, the complete variable domain reads DAGVTQSPTHLIKTRGQQVTLRCSPKSGHDTVSWYQQALGQGPQFIFQYYEEEERQRGNFPDRFSGHQFPNYSSELNVNALLLGDSALYLCANSFGIGQSSYEQYFGPGTRLTVT.

This clonotype was counted at least ten times. The rearrangement uses TRBV2 and TRBJ2-1, with 10 bases that match TRBD2. The junction had 14 bases not matched to a gene; V was cut back by 8 bases and J by 10 bases. Germline V gives CDR1 SNHLY, CDR2 FYNNEI. The CDR3 contains 15 residues. For the CDR3, the DNA is TGTGCCAGCCACAGGACTAGCGGAGGGGAATTGGAGCAGTTCTTC. Amino acids: CASHRTSGGELEQFF.

A word on this clonotype: The junction departs from germline at one end; a sequencing error may be responsible. V and J are TRBV11-2 and TRBJ2-5, with 10 bases identical to TRBD2. The length of the CDR3 is 16 residues. The germline gives CDR1 SGHAT, CDR2 FQNNGV. This CDR3 is CASNLGGAGGPETEYF. In nucleotides, the CDR3 is TGTGCCAGCAACTTGGGAGGAGCGGGAGGGCCGGAGACCGAGTACTTC.

The V and J genes are TRBV6-5 and TRBJ2-7; D possibly corresponds to TRBD2 (6 bases). The germline CDR1 and CDR2 sequences are MNHEY and SVGAGI. Deletions cut 0 bases from V and 5 bases from J, with 14 bases between. This CDR3 is 15 amino acids long. Here the CDR3 reads CASSYSTEGTHEQYF. The CDR3 bases are TGTGCCAGCAGTTACTCAACGGAGGGGACCCACGAGCAGTACTTC.